This T cell receptor beta chain is drawn from a study of T cell responses to AZD1222 COVID-19 vaccine. General observations from the study: Across spike, vaccine-associated CD4 TCRs were found, dominant at 160-218 and 743-854. Repertoire sampling occurred only after the peak T cell response. Clonal diversity may have been underestimated in mostly white British donors.

This clone was observed once. As yet, its antigen is unknown. TCRdb's table, derived via immunoSEQ multiplex PCR, lists solely in-frame clones and lacks some. The table lists fewer than 150,000 clones, 80% to 90% of them singletons. The CDR3 is 11 amino acids. The germline V and J ends were trimmed by 5 bases and 9 bases, with 11 bases remaining between them. CDR1 and CDR2 from the germline V gene are SQVTM and ANQGSEA. The source is an adult in good health. The material was peripheral blood, obtained on day 0 of AZD1222 vaccination. The chain is built from TRBV29-1 and TRBJ2-1; perhaps TRBD2 as D (6 bases). The CDR3 DNA sequence: TGCAGCGTTCAACCCGGGGGTGAGCAGTTCTTC. Residues: CSVQPGGEQFF.